This record looks at one T cell receptor (beta chain) sequence and its context. Its recognized antigen is unknown. No base quality information exists; no much larger clone differs at one position. Inclusive of the bounding cysteine and phenylalanine, the CDR3 is 16 residues long. Kept here is only the CDR3 DNA, which spans 48 bases and is read in frame from base 1. Germline trimming amounts to 3 bases on V and 5 bases on J, with 8 as the count of junction bases outside the gene matches. CDR1 and CDR2 (DFQATT, SNEGSKA) derive from the germline V gene (reference sequence). This sample stems from a study of blood T cell repertoires in COVID-19 (dated by TCRdb to the early 2020s). Regarding the study in general: The collaborator samples originated in the United States, Italy and Spain and spanned the acute and convalescent phases of COVID-19. Nearly every sample came with metadata listing a de-identified subject ID, COVID-19 status, age in years and sex. The repertoires were made available in a free public database intended to serve as a resource for research on the immune response to SARS-CoV-2. The samples were drawn from two sources: the first 160 participants of the ongoing ImmuneRACE study, and about 1,300 subjects contributed by 6 global collaborators. The prospective study material was composed of cDNA or gDNA derived from T cells, B-cell-depleted T cells, or PBMCs. Where available, HLA class I and class II types were obtained from metadata supplied by the sample provider rather than from assay-based typing. Subjects who had been exposed to COVID-19, were actively infected with it, or had recovered from it provided the deeply sampled blood TCRbeta repertoires that made up the dataset.

What the research found in general, with its limitations: The quantity of clinical and demographic metadata differed by source and by participant and was supplied without curation.

Each collaborating institution followed its own protocols to collect whole blood in K2EDTA tubes. Collaborator samples were shipped for TCRbeta analysis as frozen whole blood, isolated PBMCs, or DNA extracted from either sample type. TCRbeta CDR3 regions were amplified from genomic DNA by means of the immunoSEQ Assay, a bias-controlled multiplex PCR. The authors' pipeline ran thus. The number of nucleated cells in each sample was estimated by amplification of reference gene primers within the assay. To quantify the absolute abundance of each unique TCRbeta CDR3 rearrangement, sequence reads were collapsed and filtered. For each sample, productive Simpson clonality was calculated as the square root of Simpson's diversity index over productive rearrangements. TCRdb took over this immuneACCESS table, retaining in-frame rearrangements with V and J assigned. Such tables are incomplete; in checked studies, under half of the missing clones stem from an unresolved V gene, and the remainder is unexplained. V, J and clone size were drawn from that table, and D and trimming were deduced from the DNA. Across this sample there are 200,000 to 250,000 clones, with about 78% seen only once. The biggest ten clones account for 4.5% to 7% of the sample.

This TCR was sampled from a woman in her 70s with acute or convalescent COVID-19. The sequencing sample was made of peripheral blood. The rearranged segments are TRBV20-1 and TRBJ2-3; 13 bases in the middle match TRBD2. The CDR3 is CSASGGLAGELDTQYF. The base sequence is TGCAGTGCTAGTGGCGGACTAGCGGGAGAGTTAGATACGCAGTATTTT.